The 21 T cell receptor beta chains below come from one sample, sequenced in a study of shared clonotypes between healthy human individuals. Profiling relied on immunoSEQ multiplex PCR, and the TCRdb table lists in-frame clones only, not all of them. The sample shows about 1 million clones, roughly 75% of them seen only once. Source material: memory CD4+ T cells sorted from blood. As for subset: CD45RA-negative fraction. Receptor source: a man between 18 and 29 years old in good health.

This chain links TRBV11-1 with TRBJ2-5; TRBD2 might be the D (6 bases). The germline gives CDR1 SGHAT, CDR2 FQDESV (reference sequence). This CDR3 contains 15 residues. Deletions cut 1 base from V and 4 bases from J, with 13 bases between. This CDR3 reads CASSLERALAETQYF. The CDR3 bases are TGTGCCAGCAGCTTAGAGCGGGCCCTAGCAGAGACCCAGTACTTC.

The chain links TRBV6-6 to TRBJ2-7, with 8 bases matching TRBD1. This CDR3 region has 12 residues. Unmatched junction bases numbered 5, after V lost 7 bases and J lost 6 bases. Germline assignment: CDR1 MNHNY and CDR2 SVGAGI (reference sequence). CDR3 loop: CASMDRVSEQYF. The CDR3 bases are TGTGCCAGCATGGACAGGGTATCCGAGCAGTACTTC.

This chain connects TRBV18 to TRBJ2-3; possible D gene TRBD2, 5 bases. Germline values: CDR1 KGHSH, CDR2 LQKENI. V lost 3 bases, J lost 3 bases, and 10 bases lay in between. The CDR3 totals 14 residues. DNA of the CDR3: TGTGCCAGCTCACCGGGAGCTGGGACAGATACGCAGTATTTT. This translates into CASSPGAGTDTQYF.

The table lists this clone with a few counts. The V gene is TRBV30, the J gene TRBJ1-1; D ambiguous. This CDR3 spans 14 amino acids. V lost 0 bases, J lost 1 base, and 9 bases lay in between. In germline, CDR1 is GTSNPN, CDR2 SVGIG (reference sequence). The CDR3 bases are TGTGCCTGGAGTGTGGGAAACAAGAACACTGAAGCTTTCTTT. This translates into CAWSVGNKNTEAFF.

The chain recombines TRBV23-1 with TRBJ1-1; D perhaps matches TRBD1 (5 bases). TRBV23-1 is reported as an ORF; its role is uncertain. The CDR3 spans 14 residues. V was pared by 7 bases and J by 1 base, with 13 bases between. The CDR3 coding sequence is TGCGCCAGCACCCCCACGAGGGGGAACACTGAAGCTTTCTTT. The encoded protein is CASTPTRGNTEAFF.

The V and J genes are TRBV30 and TRBJ1-1, with a tentative D call TRBD1 (5 bases). Germline V gene data show CDR1 as GTSNPN and CDR2 as SVGIG (reference sequence). V gave up 8 bases and J gave up 1 base, with 11 bases separating them. This CDR3 has 12 amino acids. CDR3 protein: CARVGENTEAFF. The CDR3 nucleotides read TGTGCCCGAGTGGGGGAGAACACTGAAGCTTTCTTT.

In this sample, this clone turned up a few times. The chain links TRBV6-6 to TRBJ1-2, with a weak D call TRBD1 (5 bases). Trimming left V 7 bases short and J 2 bases short, with 14 bases between. The CDR3 loop spans 14 amino acids. Per germline, CDR1 MNHNY and CDR2 SVGAGI (reference sequence). As DNA, the CDR3 is TGTGCCAGCACTCACGCGCGGGGGAACTATGGCTACACCTTC. Its translation: CASTHARGNYGYTF.

The V call is TRBV7-9, the J call TRBJ2-7; D uncertain. The CDR3 consists of 12 residues. Germline CDR1 SEHNR, CDR2 FQNEAQ (reference sequence). V was pared by 2 bases and J by 6 bases, with 8 bases between. CDR3 in DNA: TGTGCCAGCAGCTTAAAGGGATCCGAGCAGTACTTC. As protein: CASSLKGSEQYF.

The genes are TRBV5-8 and TRBJ2-6; D unclear. Trimming left V 3 bases short and J 0 bases short, with 7 bases between. Per germline, CDR1 SGHTS and CDR2 YDEGEE. The CDR3 extends over 15 amino acids. As DNA, the CDR3 is TGTGCCAGCAGCTCCCCCAGCTCTGGGGCCAACGTCCTGACTTTC. As protein: CASSSPSSGANVLTF.

The rearrangement links TRBV27 to TRBJ2-7; D is unresolved. V was trimmed by 3 bases and J by 0 bases, leaving 9 bases between them. Germline CDR1 and CDR2: MNHEY and SMNVEV (reference sequence). The CDR3 spans 14 residues. CDR3 nucleotides: TGTGCCAGCAGTTTCCACAGTAGCTCCTACGAGCAGTACTTC. It codes for CASSFHSSSYEQYF.

In this sample, this clone turned up once. The rearrangement uses TRBV5-1 and TRBJ2-2; TRBD2 matches 9 bases. The CDR3 has 15 amino acids. The junction had 7 bases not matched to a gene; V was cut back by 1 base and J by 9 bases. Germline V lookup: CDR1 SGHRS, CDR2 YFSETQ. CDR3 amino acids: CASSLSASGTRELFF. The CDR3 DNA sequence: TGCGCCAGCAGCTTGTCGGCTAGCGGGACCCGGGAGCTGTTTTTT.

This clone was picked up a small number of times. The chain uses TRBV6-5 and TRBJ1-5, with D possibly being TRBD1 (6 bases). Germline CDR1 MNHEY, CDR2 SVGAGI. The germline V and J ends were trimmed by 5 bases and 6 bases, with 14 bases remaining between them. The CDR3 is 14 amino acids. In nucleotides, the CDR3 is TGTGCCAGCAGTAAATCGAGGGGGGGTCAGCCCCAGCATTTT. It specifies CASSKSRGGQPQHF.

A single count supports this clone. Additional DNA sequences in this sample encode the identical CDR3. The CDR3 DNA reads TGTGCCAGTAGTATAGGTGGTGGCTACGAGCAGTACTTC. This encodes CASSIGGGYEQYF. This chain connects TRBV19 to TRBJ2-7; D is uncertain. This CDR3 region has 13 residues. From germline, CDR1 is LNHDA and CDR2 SQIVND (reference sequence). Trimming removed 1 base from V and 3 bases from J, with 7 bases in between.

The V call is TRBV10-1, the J call TRBJ2-3; D possibly corresponds to TRBD2 (6 bases). The length of the CDR3 is 14 residues. V lost 6 bases, J lost 8 bases, and 18 bases lay in between. The germline V gene encodes CDR1 WNHNN and CDR2 SYGVQD (reference sequence). The CDR3 DNA follows: TGCGCCAGCAGCGGTCGGGACTCCACGGGTACGCAGTATTTT. Its protein product is CASSGRDSTGTQYF.

This clone has just a few counts. The rearrangement links TRBV5-1 to TRBJ2-1; TRBD1 agrees at 9 bases. The CDR3 sequence is 14 residues long. Germline loops: CDR1 SGHRS, CDR2 YFSETQ. CDR3 loop: CVSWTGDPYNEQFF. For the CDR3, the DNA is TGCGTTAGTTGGACAGGGGACCCCTACAATGAGCAGTTCTTC.

The chain combines TRBV28 with TRBJ1-2, with no clear D. CDR3 size: 12 residues. Germline-derived CDR1 and CDR2 are MDHEN and SYDVKM. Trimming took off 2 bases at V and 14 bases at J, with 15 bases between the two ends. The CDR3 bases are TGTGCCAGCAGTTTAAGTCAGCCCATGCTGACCTTC. Translating gives CASSLSQPMLTF.

This rearrangement joins TRBV30 to TRBJ1-6; D is unclear. V was cut by 1 base and J by 10 bases, with 8 bases left in between. The CDR3 is 12 amino acids. Per the germline V gene, CDR1 is GTSNPN and CDR2 is SVGIG (reference sequence). DNA for the CDR3: TGTGCCTGGAGTGATGTGTACTCACCCCTCCACTTT. This sequence encodes CAWSDVYSPLHF.

The V call is TRBV2, the J call TRBJ1-1; TRBD1 might be the D (6 bases). There are 14 residues in the CDR3. Germline CDR1 SNHLY, CDR2 FYNNEI. V lost 7 bases, J lost 1 base, and 13 bases lay in between. The CDR3 nucleotides read TGTGCCAGCACCAAAGCGACAGGGAACACTGAAGCTTTCTTT. Protein product: CASTKATGNTEAFF.

The chain is built from TRBV10-3 and TRBJ2-7; 8 nucleotides match TRBD1. The CDR3 runs to 14 residues. CDR1 and CDR2 (germline): ENHRY, SYGVKD. Trimming at V came to 6 bases and at J to 5 bases, leaving 9 bases not matched to a gene. In DNA, the CDR3 is TGTGCCATCAGCGCAGGGGGCGGTAGGAACGAGCAGTACTTC. Residues: CAISAGGGRNEQYF.

This chain links TRBV6-1 with TRBJ2-2; D is unresolved. This CDR3 region has 11 residues. V lost 7 bases and J lost 9, with 9 bases in between. The germline CDR1 and CDR2 sequences are MNHNS and SASEGT. The CDR3 bases are TGTGCCAGCAAGGGCTCCCGGGAGCTGTTTTTT. Protein product: CASKGSRELFF.

J is TRBJ2-1 and V is TRBV7-2, with 11 nucleotides matching TRBD2. The germline CDR1 and CDR2 sequences are SGHTA and FQGNSA. J gave up 4 bases and V 1 base, and 6 bases lay outside the gene matches. The CDR3 consists of 17 residues. The CDR3 reads CASSLVVLAGGYNEQFF. The CDR3 DNA follows: TGTGCCAGCAGCTTAGTGGTCCTAGCGGGAGGATACAATGAGCAGTTCTTC.